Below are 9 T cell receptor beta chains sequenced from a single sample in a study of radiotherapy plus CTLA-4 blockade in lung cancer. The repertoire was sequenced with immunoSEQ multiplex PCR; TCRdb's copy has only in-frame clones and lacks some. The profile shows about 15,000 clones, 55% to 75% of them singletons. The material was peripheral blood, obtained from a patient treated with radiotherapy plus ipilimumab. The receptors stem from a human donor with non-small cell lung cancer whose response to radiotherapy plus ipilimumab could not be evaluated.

The CDR3 loop reads CASSYSIGDTQYF. The DNA of the CDR3 is TGTGCCAGCAGTTACTCTATCGGGGATACGCAGTATTTT. The rearrangement links TRBV6-5 to TRBJ2-3; D unclear. Trimming pared 0 bases from V and 6 bases from J, leaving 7 bases between. This CDR3 contains 13 residues. The germline V gene has CDR1 MNHEY and CDR2 SVGAGI.

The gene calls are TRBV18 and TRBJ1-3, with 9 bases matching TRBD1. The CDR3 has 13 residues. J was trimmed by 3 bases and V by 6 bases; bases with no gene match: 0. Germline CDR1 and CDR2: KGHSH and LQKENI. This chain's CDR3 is CASSDRGGNTIYF. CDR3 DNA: TGTGCCAGCTCGGACAGGGGTGGAAACACCATATATTTT.

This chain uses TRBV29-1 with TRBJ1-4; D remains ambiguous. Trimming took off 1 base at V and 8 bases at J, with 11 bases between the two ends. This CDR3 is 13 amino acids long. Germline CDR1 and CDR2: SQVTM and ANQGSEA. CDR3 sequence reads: CSVEARPGEKLFF. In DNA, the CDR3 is TGCAGCGTTGAAGCCCGGCCGGGGGAAAAACTGTTTTTT.

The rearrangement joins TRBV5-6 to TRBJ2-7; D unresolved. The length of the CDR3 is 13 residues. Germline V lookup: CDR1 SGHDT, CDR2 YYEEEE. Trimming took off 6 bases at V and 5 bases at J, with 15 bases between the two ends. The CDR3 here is CASTPTDADEQYF. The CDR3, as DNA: TGTGCCAGCACCCCGACTGACGCCGACGAGCAGTACTTC.

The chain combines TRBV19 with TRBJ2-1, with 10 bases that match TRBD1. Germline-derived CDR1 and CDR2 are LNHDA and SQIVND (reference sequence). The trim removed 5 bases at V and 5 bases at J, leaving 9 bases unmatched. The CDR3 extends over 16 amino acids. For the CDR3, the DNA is TGTGCCAGTAGTTCTAGAGGGACAGGGGAGGACAATGAGCAGTTCTTC. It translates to CASSSRGTGEDNEQFF.

Here the CDR3 reads CASSHSRDIYGYTF. CDR3 DNA: TGCGCCAGCAGCCATTCTCGGGACATCTATGGCTACACCTTC. The chain links TRBV4-1 to TRBJ1-2; a possible D gene is TRBD1 (6 bases). Germline lookup yields CDR1 MGHRA and CDR2 YSYEKL. The CDR3 totals 14 residues. V lost 3 bases and J 4 bases, leaving 12 bases between the germline ends.

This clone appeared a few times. Here the CDR3 reads CASSQDLYTDTQYF. The DNA of the CDR3 is TGCGCCAGCAGCCAAGATCTCTACACAGATACGCAGTATTTT. The chain carries TRBV4-3 and TRBJ2-3; no firm D call. V lost 0 bases to trimming and J lost 2 bases, with 6 bases between them. CDR1 is LGHNA and CDR2 is YSLEER in the germline V gene. This CDR3 region has 14 residues.

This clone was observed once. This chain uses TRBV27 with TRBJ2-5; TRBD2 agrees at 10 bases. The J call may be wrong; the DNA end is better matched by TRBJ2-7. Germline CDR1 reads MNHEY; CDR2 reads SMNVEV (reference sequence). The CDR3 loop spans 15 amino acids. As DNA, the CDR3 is TGTGCCAGCAGTTTTCGACTAGCGGGTCTCTACGAGCAGTACTTC. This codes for CASSFRLAGLYEQYF.

CDR3 loop: CATSVGQGDEKLFF. The CDR3 DNA is TGTGCCACCAGCGTGGGACAGGGAGACGAAAAACTGTTTTTT. The V gene is TRBV15, the J gene TRBJ1-4; 9 bases are a match to TRBD1. The germline gives CDR1 LNHNV, CDR2 YYDKDF (reference sequence). V was pared by 5 bases and J by 8 bases, with 6 bases of the junction left unmatched. There are 14 residues in the CDR3.